This entry describes one T cell receptor (beta chain). The data derive from a study of ipilimumab plus nivolumab after autologous stem cell transplantation. Study information: Patients received a median of about 5 ipilimumab and eight or nine nivolumab doses. DLBCL patients had primary refractory or relapsed disease.

Patients got ipilimumab 1 mg/kg beginning 14 to 28 days post-transplant. The CDR3 consists of 13 residues. V was pared by 8 bases and J by 4 bases, with 12 bases between. Germline CDR1 reads LNHDA; CDR2 reads SQIVND (reference sequence). Assay used: immunoSEQ multiplex PCR; TCRdb lists only in-frame clones, some missing. Here the sample spans 17,000 or so clones, more than 60% being singletons. The rearrangement joins TRBV19 to TRBJ1-5; possible D gene TRBD1, 6 bases. This TCR derives from a male donor with diffuse large B-cell lymphoma. The sample here was PBMCs, taken in a trial of ipilimumab plus nivolumab as post-transplant consolidation. CDR3 in amino acids: CASSQGRNQPQHF. The DNA of the CDR3 is TGTGCCAGTTCCCAGGGGAGGAATCAGCCCCAGCATTTT.